A selection of T cell receptor beta chains follows, all from one sample in a study of control samples from healthy donors and cancer patients. The data were produced by immunoSEQ multiplex PCR, yet TCRdb's version contains in-frame clones alone and is incomplete. This table has roughly 49,000 clones, around 90% appearing once. The sequencing input was PBMCs. These receptors originate from a man younger than 45 with colorectal cancer. CDR3s include the opening cysteine and the closing phenylalanine or tryptophan. A D gene is named only where the DNA matches it firmly. Size tells how often a clone was seen (once, few, many) or the class of an expanded clone, and some rows leave it out.

CDR3 DNA,CDR3 protein,J gene,clone size,V gene,D gene
TGTGCCAGCAGCTTAAACAGGGGTTACAATGAGCAGTTCTTC,CASSLNRGYNEQFF,TRBJ2-1,once,TRBV7-2,TRBD1
TGTGCCAGCAGTTCGGGGGTAGTTGGTCTGAGAAGCAATGAGCAGTTCTTC,CASSSGVVGLRSNEQFF,TRBJ2-1,NA,TRBV6-2/TRBV6-3,NA
TGTGCCAGCAGCCAAGATCCTGGGAGTACCACCGGGGAGCTGTTTTTT,CASSQDPGSTTGELFF,TRBJ2-2,once,TRBV14,NA
TGTGCCAGCAGTTTATGGGACGGTCGGGGACTAGCGGGGGGGGATGAGCAGTTCTTC,CASSLWDGRGLAGGDEQFF,TRBJ2-1,NA,TRBV27,TRBD2
TGTGCCAGCTCAACAATACAGGGGCGCACCGGGGAGCTGTTTTTT,CASSTIQGRTGELFF,TRBJ2-2,NA,TRBV18,TRBD1
TGTGCCACCAGTGGGGGAAGGAATGAGCAGTTCTTC,CATSGGRNEQFF,TRBJ2-1,NA,TRBV24-1,NA
TGCGCCAGCAGCCAAGATTCTGGTGCCCGGGAGACCCAGTACTTC,CASSQDSGARETQYF,TRBJ2-5,once,TRBV4-1,NA
TGTGCCAGCAGCGTAGATCCTGGACAGCCCCTCCACTTT,CASSVDPGQPLHF,TRBJ1-6,NA,TRBV9,NA
TGTGCCAGCAGTTCGACCTGGTGGGGCGATTCGGCCCTCCACTTT,CASSSTWWGDSALHF,TRBJ1-6,NA,TRBV6-5,NA
TGTGCCAGCAGCCAAGCTCCGGTTTTAGGGCCAGATACGCAGTATTTT,CASSQAPVLGPDTQYF,TRBJ2-3,NA,TRBV13,NA
TGTGCCAGCAGTGACAGCCCAACCTATGGCTACACCTTC,CASSDSPTYGYTF,TRBJ1-2,NA,TRBV6-1,NA
TGCGCCAGCAGTGACGACTACGAGCAGTACTTC,CASSDDYEQYF,TRBJ2-7,NA,TRBV10-2,NA
TGTGCCATCAGCCACCCTAGGGGAGGGAACTATGGCTACACCTTC,CAISHPRGGNYGYTF,TRBJ1-2,medium-sized,TRBV10-3,NA
TGTGCCAGCAGCGTCCGGGATTTCGGGGAGCTGTTTTTT,CASSVRDFGELFF,TRBJ2-2,NA,TRBV9,NA
TGTGCCAGCAGCCCCCACGGTCTGTTTGGGGAGGAGACCCAGTACTTC,CASSPHGLFGEETQYF,TRBJ2-5,NA,TRBV7-9,NA
TGCGCCAGCGCGACCTTATATCGAGTAGGCAACCTCCCCCTTAATGAAAAACTGTTTTTT,CASATLYRVGNLPLNEKLFF,TRBJ1-4,NA,TRBV4-3,NA
TGTGCCAGCACCGCCTCGGCAGGGAACTATGGCTACACCTTC,CASTASAGNYGYTF,TRBJ1-2,NA,TRBV2,NA
TGTGCCAGCAGCCCCCCGGGACAGGGAGTCTACACCTTC,CASSPPGQGVYTF,TRBJ1-2,NA,TRBV5-6,TRBD1
TGTGCCAGCAGCTTTTTAGTCAGGGGGCGCTTCTCAGGAGGGGGCTACACCTTC,CASSFLVRGRFSGGGYTF,TRBJ1-2,NA,TRBV5-8,TRBD1
TGTGCCATCAGTCAGCGGGCGTACACGCAGTATTTT,CAISQRAYTQYF,TRBJ2-3,NA,TRBV10-3,NA
TGTGCCAGCAGCGTAGTCGGGACAGAGTACAATGAGCAGTTCTTC,CASSVVGTEYNEQFF,TRBJ2-1,NA,TRBV9,TRBD1
TGTGCCAGCGTGCTCGAGGGCACAGATACGCAGTATTTT,CASVLEGTDTQYF,TRBJ2-3,few,TRBV5-4,NA
TGTGCCAGCAGCTTAGGGGAGCAGCGGGGGGAAGAGACCCAGTACTTC,CASSLGEQRGEETQYF,TRBJ2-5,NA,TRBV11-2,TRBD2
TGTGCCAGCAGCCCGTCCCTCAGGGCGGGTGGCACAGATACGCAGTATTTT,CASSPSLRAGGTDTQYF,TRBJ2-3,NA,TRBV7-2,NA